This passage covers 18 T cell receptor beta chains from one sample sequenced in a study of cytomegalovirus exposure and HLA in healthy donors. Sequencing used immunoSEQ multiplex PCR; TCRdb keeps in-frame clones, though not all of them. The sample lists over 150,000 clones; less than 90% were seen once. Material: PBMCs. The receptors here all came from a woman younger than 35 in good health and CMV-seronegative.

The CDR3 reads CASSQDSTGLDEQFF. In nucleotides, the CDR3 is TGTGCCAGCAGCCAAGACTCGACGGGACTAGATGAGCAGTTCTTC. The rearrangement uses TRBV14 and TRBJ2-1, with TRBD2 identical over 8 bases. This CDR3 spans 15 amino acids. V gave up 0 bases and J gave up 8 bases; unmatched junction bases: 6. The germline CDR1 and CDR2 sequences are SGHDN and FVKESK. Full variable domain (missing parts from reference TRBV14 and TRBJ2-1): EAGVTQFPSHSVIEKGQTVTLRCDPISGHDNLYWYRRVMGKEIKFLLHFVKESKQDESGMPNNRFLAERTGGTYSTLKVQPAELEDSGVYFCASSQDSTGLDEQFFGPGTRLTVL.

This clone has only a few counts. The chain combines TRBV19 with TRBJ1-5, with D tentatively TRBD1 (5 bases). The CDR3 totals 15 residues. The V and J ends lost 8 bases and 3 bases respectively, with 17 bases between them. CDR1 LNHDA and CDR2 SQIVND come from the germline V gene (reference sequence). For the CDR3, the DNA is TGTGCCAGTGGCCCCACAGGAGCCTCCAATCAGCCCCAGCATTTT. Protein: CASGPTGASNQPQHF.

This sequence joins TRBV9 and TRBJ1-3, with D unclear. Trimming removed 0 bases at V and 4 bases at J, with 8 bases between. Looked up from germline, CDR1 is SGDLS and CDR2 is YYNGEE. The CDR3 is 14 amino acids. CDR3 in amino acids: CASSVGRSGNTIYF. CDR3 bases: TGTGCCAGCAGCGTAGGGCGGTCCGGAAACACCATATATTTT.

This clone has just a few counts. The chain recombines TRBV7-2 with TRBJ1-5, with 10 positions matching TRBD1. From germline, CDR1 is SGHTA and CDR2 FQGNSA. Unmatched junction bases numbered 7, after V lost 4 bases and J lost 7 bases. The length of the CDR3 is 15 residues. CDR3 loop: CASSSGQGVKQPQHF. The DNA of the CDR3 is TGTGCCAGCAGCTCCGGACAGGGGGTTAAACAGCCCCAGCATTTT. Full variable domain (rest looked up from reference TRBV7-2 and TRBJ1-5): GAGVSQSPSNKVTEKGKDVELRCDPISGHTALYWYRQSLGQGLEFLIYFQGNSAPDKSGLPSDRFSAERTGGSVSTLTIQRTQQEDSAVYLCASSSGQGVKQPQHFGDGTRLSIL.

J is TRBJ2-7 and V is TRBV7-9; TRBD1 might be the D (6 bases). V shed 3 bases and J shed 11 bases, with 20 bases lying between them. The CDR3 covers 14 residues. Germline lookup yields CDR1 SEHNR and CDR2 FQNEAQ (reference sequence). CDR3 sequence: CASSLAQGMILKYF. The CDR3 bases are TGTGCCAGCAGCTTGGCACAGGGAATGATATTGAAGTACTTC.

The chain couples TRBV6-5 to TRBJ2-1, with TRBD2 matching 7 bases. Trimming removed 4 bases from V and 3 bases from J; junction bases left unmatched: 3. CDR1 and CDR2 (germline): MNHEY, SVGAGI. The CDR3 totals 14 residues. The CDR3 protein is CASSSLADYNEQFF. The DNA of the CDR3 is TGTGCCAGCAGTTCTCTAGCGGACTACAATGAGCAGTTCTTC.

The sample holds a few counts of this clone. CDR3 region: CASSLDLRTDEQYF. CDR3 sequence (DNA): TGTGCCAGCAGCTTAGATCTCAGAACAGACGAGCAGTACTTC. The chain links TRBV11-2 to TRBJ2-7; D uncertain. Trimming left V 0 bases short and J 5 bases short, with 11 bases between. CDR3 length equals 14 residues. CDR1 and CDR2 (germline): SGHAT, FQNNGV. Using reference TRBV11-2 and TRBJ2-7 for the parts outside the CDR3, the full variable domain is EAGVAQSPRYKIIEKRQSVAFWCNPISGHATLYWYQQILGQGPKLLIQFQNNGVVDDSQLPKDRFSAERLKGVDSTLKIQPAKLEDSAVYLCASSLDLRTDEQYFGPGTRLTVT.

This clone occurred a few times. CDR3 coding DNA: TGTGCCAGCAGTTACCTCCGGGACTATGGCTACACCTTC. It codes for CASSYLRDYGYTF. The genes are TRBV6-5 and TRBJ1-2; no definite D call. Trimming cost V 2 bases and J 3 bases, with 7 bases left between them. CDR3 length: 13 amino acids. The germline gives CDR1 MNHEY, CDR2 SVGAGI.

The chain recombines TRBV7-9 with TRBJ1-1, with 7 bases aligning to TRBD1. The CDR3 has 13 amino acids. Unmatched junction bases numbered 0, after V lost 4 bases and J lost 1 base. Germline V gene sequence: CDR1 SEHNR, CDR2 FQNEAQ (reference sequence). CDR3 residues: CASSWTGNTEAFF. CDR3 nucleotide sequence: TGTGCCAGCAGCTGGACAGGGAACACTGAAGCTTTCTTT.

In this sample, this clone turned up a few times. The chain links TRBV4-3 to TRBJ2-1, with TRBD2 matching over 11 bases. The CDR3 extends over 16 amino acids. CDR1 LGHNA and CDR2 YSLEER come from the germline V gene. V lost 0 bases, J lost 3 bases, and 1 base stayed unmatched. The CDR3: CASSQDLAGGYNEQFF. The DNA of the CDR3 is TGCGCCAGCAGCCAAGATCTAGCGGGAGGCTACAATGAGCAGTTCTTC.

This clone has only a few counts. The rearrangement joins TRBV11-1 to TRBJ2-7; D may be TRBD1 (7 bases). Germline CDR1 is SGHAT and CDR2 is FQDESV (reference sequence). V lost 4 bases to trimming and J lost 0 bases, with 10 bases between them. The CDR3 has 14 amino acids. The chain's CDR3 is CASSYRGGSYEQYF. CDR3 bases: TGTGCCAGCAGCTACAGGGGAGGCTCCTACGAGCAGTACTTC.

CDR3 bases: TGTGCCAGCAGCTTAGCCCTTCTGGGACAGGGTACCGGCTACACCTTC. This codes for CASSLALLGQGTGYTF. The gene calls are TRBV11-2 and TRBJ1-2; the match to TRBD1 covers 9 bases. The CDR3 totals 16 residues. Germline lookup yields CDR1 SGHAT and CDR2 FQNNGV. The trim removed 1 base at V and 8 bases at J, leaving 11 bases unmatched. Combining the CDR3 with reference TRBV11-2 and TRBJ1-2 gives the whole variable domain EAGVAQSPRYKIIEKRQSVAFWCNPISGHATLYWYQQILGQGPKLLIQFQNNGVVDDSQLPKDRFSAERLKGVDSTLKIQPAKLEDSAVYLCASSLALLGQGTGYTFGSGTRLTVV.

The V and J genes are TRBV10-1 and TRBJ2-3; TRBD2 aligns across 7 bases. After removal of 0 bases from V and 6 bases from J, the junction contained 9 bases not matched to a gene. Germline lookup yields CDR1 WNHNN and CDR2 SYGVQD (reference sequence). This CDR3 region has 16 residues. The CDR3 loop reads CASSESQRGPGDTQYF. The CDR3 DNA reads as TGCGCCAGCAGTGAGTCGCAGCGGGGCCCTGGGGATACGCAGTATTTT.

The V gene is TRBV30, the J gene TRBJ1-5, with 7 bases that match TRBD1. Losses at the gene ends were 1 base for V and 4 bases for J; bases not matched to a gene: 4. Germline V gene lookup returns CDR1 GTSNPN and CDR2 SVGIG (reference sequence). CDR3 length: 14 residues. The CDR3 region has the DNA TGTGCCTGGAGTGGGGGACAGCCTAATCAGCCCCAGCATTTT. Protein product: CAWSGGQPNQPQHF.

The chain couples TRBV10-3 to TRBJ1-1; D is possibly TRBD1 (5 bases). With 3 bases removed from V and 5 bases from J, the gap between germline ends came to 13 bases. The CDR3 spans 14 residues. Per the germline V gene, CDR1 is ENHRY and CDR2 is SYGVKD. Written as DNA, the CDR3 is TGTGCCATCAGTGATGCAGGGCTTGGGACTGAAGCTTTCTTT. Amino acids: CAISDAGLGTEAFF.

The DNA of the CDR3 is TGTGCCAGCACCTTGGGGCAGTTGAACACTGAAGCTTTCTTT. As protein: CASTLGQLNTEAFF. The chain has TRBV28 and TRBJ1-1, with D possibly being TRBD1 (5 bases). This CDR3 region has 14 residues. Germline CDR1 and CDR2: MDHEN and SYDVKM. V was pared by 7 bases and J by 0 bases, with 12 bases between.

This chain links TRBV5-1 with TRBJ1-1; 7 bases fit TRBD1. The CDR3 contains 15 residues. Looked up from germline, CDR1 is SGHRS and CDR2 is YFSETQ. The trim removed 5 bases at V and 3 bases at J, leaving 10 bases unmatched. CDR3 bases: TGCGCCAGCAGATCCGGGGACGACAGGGACACTGAAGCTTTCTTT. Protein product: CASRSGDDRDTEAFF.

Here the CDR3 reads CASGTTAGGRDTQYF. CDR3 sequence (DNA): TGTGCCAGCGGAACTACGGCCGGGGGGAGGGATACGCAGTATTTT. The chain couples TRBV27 to TRBJ2-3; 7 bases fit TRBD2. The CDR3 is 15 amino acids. The V gene's germline CDR1 is MNHEY and CDR2 SMNVEV (reference sequence). Trimming took 8 bases from V and 6 from J; bases not matched to a gene: 14.